Below, 14 T cell receptor beta chains from the same sample are listed, as sequenced in a study of control samples from healthy donors and cancer patients. Clones were read by immunoSEQ multiplex PCR, and TCRdb kept only the in-frame ones, dropping some. The data contain over 30,000 clones, roughly nine tenths of them singletons. The sequencing sample was made of PBMCs. The receptors stem from a woman in her 40s with lung cancer.

The J gene is TRBJ1-2, the V gene TRBV4-3, with D possibly matching TRBD1 (5 bases). Germline V gene lookup returns CDR1 LGHNA and CDR2 YSLEER. The germline V and J ends were trimmed by 1 base and 6 bases, with 18 bases remaining between them. This CDR3 is 16 amino acids long. The CDR3 region is CASSQVNAGRGHGYTF. For the CDR3, the DNA is TGCGCCAGCAGCCAAGTTAATGCGGGGCGCGGGCATGGCTACACCTTC.

This sequence joins TRBV10-2 and TRBJ2-7; D gene uncertain. The V end was cut by 0 bases, the J end by 1 base, with 10 bases between. The germline V gene has CDR1 WSHSY and CDR2 SAAADI. This CDR3 has 15 amino acids. The DNA for the CDR3 is TGCGCCAGCAGTGAGTCAAGTTGGCAGTCCTACGAGCAGTACTTC. Encoded protein: CASSESSWQSYEQYF.

The chain carries TRBV30 and TRBJ1-6; D is ambiguous. The CDR3 sequence is 14 residues long. The germline V gene has CDR1 GTSNPN and CDR2 SVGIG (reference sequence). Trimming pared 4 bases from V and 7 bases from J, leaving 14 bases between. CDR3 sequence reads: CAWKSGRINSPLHF. In nucleotides, the CDR3 is TGTGCCTGGAAGTCTGGCAGGATCAATTCACCCCTCCACTTT.

The rearrangement uses TRBV2 and TRBJ1-4; the D is unclear. V gave up 5 bases and J gave up 8 bases, with 15 bases separating them. This CDR3 has 14 residues. Germline loops: CDR1 SNHLY, CDR2 FYNNEI. CDR3 bases: TGTGCCAGCAGTAAAGGCGTAACGGTGGAAAAACTGTTTTTT. This translates into CASSKGVTVEKLFF.

The chain is built from TRBV7-3 and TRBJ2-1, with D unresolved. The germline V and J ends were trimmed by 5 bases and 8 bases, with 7 bases remaining between them. The CDR3 sequence is 11 residues long. Germline values: CDR1 SGHTA, CDR2 FQGTGA. CDR3 loop: CASSVKDEQFF. The CDR3 coding sequence is TGTGCCAGCAGCGTAAAGGATGAGCAGTTCTTC.

This chain joins TRBV6-4 and TRBJ1-6; D is perhaps TRBD1 (5 bases). The germline V gene has CDR1 MRHNA and CDR2 SNTAGT. Between the trimmed V and J ends, which lost 4 bases and 7 bases, there was a span of 11 bases. There are 14 residues in the CDR3. Here the CDR3 reads CASSVSPGNSPLHF. As DNA, the CDR3 is TGTGCCAGCAGTGTCTCCCCAGGGAATTCACCCCTCCACTTT.

The rearrangement links TRBV7-9 to TRBJ2-5; D is ambiguous. The germline V gene has CDR1 SEHNR and CDR2 FQNEAQ (reference sequence). CDR3 length: 15 residues. Deletions cut 1 base from V and 1 base from J, with 10 bases between. The CDR3 is CASSLDPTRQETQYF. The CDR3 DNA is TGTGCCAGCAGCTTAGATCCGACACGCCAAGAGACCCAGTACTTC.

The gene calls are TRBV28 and TRBJ1-5; no firm D call. The CDR3 extends over 15 amino acids. Germline V gene data show CDR1 as MDHEN and CDR2 as SYDVKM. The V and J ends lost 3 bases and 1 base respectively, with 10 bases between them. CDR3 nucleotides: TGTGCCAGCAGTTTTTGGACGGAGAGCAATCAGCCCCAGCATTTT. Encoded protein: CASSFWTESNQPQHF.

By sample share, this clone is medium-sized. The rearrangement joins TRBV5-8 to TRBJ1-1, with unresolved D. Germline V gives CDR1 SGHTS, CDR2 YDEGEE. This CDR3 spans 13 amino acids. V gave up 2 bases and J gave up 3 bases, with 8 bases separating them. The CDR3 sequence: CASSFTEDTEAFF. The CDR3 DNA reads TGTGCCAGCAGCTTCACGGAAGACACTGAAGCTTTCTTT.

The J gene is TRBJ1-6, the V gene TRBV28; D may be TRBD1 (5 bases). Germline V lookup: CDR1 MDHEN, CDR2 SYDVKM. The CDR3 has 14 amino acids. With 7 bases removed from V and 7 bases from J, the gap between germline ends came to 14 bases. Here the CDR3 DNA reads TGTGCCAGCAAAACGGGGACGTGGAATTCACCCCTCCACTTT. Its translation: CASKTGTWNSPLHF.

This chain links TRBV5-4 with TRBJ2-1; TRBD1 is a possible D gene (5 bases). Germline assignment: CDR1 SGHNT and CDR2 YYREEE (reference sequence). V lost 5 bases to trimming and J lost 4 bases, with 13 bases between them. This CDR3 region has 14 residues. Here the CDR3 reads CASRDGARYNEQFF. The CDR3, as DNA: TGTGCCAGCAGGGATGGGGCTAGATACAATGAGCAGTTCTTC.

J is TRBJ1-3 and V is TRBV18; TRBD1 might be the D (5 bases). Between the trimmed V and J ends, which lost 3 bases and 3 bases, there was a span of 24 bases. Germline V gene lookup returns CDR1 KGHSH and CDR2 LQKENI. The CDR3 totals 19 residues. For the CDR3, the DNA is TGTGCCAGCTCACCCTCGGACGGGGGGATCTCCCAGTTTGGAAACACCATATATTTT. Its protein is CASSPSDGGISQFGNTIYF.

The chain is built from TRBV29-1 and TRBJ1-2; 9 nucleotides match TRBD1. Germline V gene sequence: CDR1 SQVTM, CDR2 ANQGSEA. V lost 4 bases and J lost 6; bases outside the gene matches: 12. The CDR3 loop spans 15 amino acids. CDR3 DNA: TGCAGCGTTGCGATTACCGGGACAGGGTTAAATGGCTACACCTTC. Its protein product is CSVAITGTGLNGYTF.

This sequence joins TRBV4-3 and TRBJ1-4, with 7 bases identical to TRBD1. The length of the CDR3 is 15 residues. Germline CDR1 reads LGHNA; CDR2 reads YSLEER. V lost 0 bases to trimming and J lost 4 bases; unmatched junction nucleotides: 2. The CDR3 nucleotides are TGCGCCAGCAGCCAAGACCGACAGGGTAATGAAAAACTGTTTTTT. Protein: CASSQDRQGNEKLFF.